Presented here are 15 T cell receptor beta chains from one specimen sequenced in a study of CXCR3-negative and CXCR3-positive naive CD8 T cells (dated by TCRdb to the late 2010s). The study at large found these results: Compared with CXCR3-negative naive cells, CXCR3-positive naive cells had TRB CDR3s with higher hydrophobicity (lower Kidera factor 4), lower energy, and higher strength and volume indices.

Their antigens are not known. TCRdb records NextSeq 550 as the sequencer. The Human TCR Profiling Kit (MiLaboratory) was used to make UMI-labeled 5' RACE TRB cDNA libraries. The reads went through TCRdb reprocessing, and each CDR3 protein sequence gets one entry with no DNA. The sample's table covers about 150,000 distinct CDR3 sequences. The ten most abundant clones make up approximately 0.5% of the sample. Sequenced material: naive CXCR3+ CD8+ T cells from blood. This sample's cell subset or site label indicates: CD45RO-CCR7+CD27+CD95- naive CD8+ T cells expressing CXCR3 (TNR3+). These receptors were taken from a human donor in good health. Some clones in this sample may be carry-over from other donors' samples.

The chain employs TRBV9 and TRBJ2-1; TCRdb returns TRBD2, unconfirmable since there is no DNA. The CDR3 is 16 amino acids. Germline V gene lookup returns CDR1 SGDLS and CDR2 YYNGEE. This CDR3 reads CASSSGLAGGIIQQFF.

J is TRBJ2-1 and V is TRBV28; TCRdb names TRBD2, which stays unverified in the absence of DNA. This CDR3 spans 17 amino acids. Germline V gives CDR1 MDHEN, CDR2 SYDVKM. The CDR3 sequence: CASSTHAASGGYNEQFF.

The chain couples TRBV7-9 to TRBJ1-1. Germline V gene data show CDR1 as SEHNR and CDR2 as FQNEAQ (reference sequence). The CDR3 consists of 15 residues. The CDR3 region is CASSLWLAENTEAFF.

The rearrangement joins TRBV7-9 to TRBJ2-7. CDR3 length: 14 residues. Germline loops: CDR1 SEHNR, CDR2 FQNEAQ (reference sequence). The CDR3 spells CASSLTGASYEQYF.

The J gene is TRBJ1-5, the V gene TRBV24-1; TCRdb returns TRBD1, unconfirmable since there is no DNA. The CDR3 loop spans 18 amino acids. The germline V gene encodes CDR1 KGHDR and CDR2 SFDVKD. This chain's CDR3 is CATSDPRKTGGLNQPQHF.

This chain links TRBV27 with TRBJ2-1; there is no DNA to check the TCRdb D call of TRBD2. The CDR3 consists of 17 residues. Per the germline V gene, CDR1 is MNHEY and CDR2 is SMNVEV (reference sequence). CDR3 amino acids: CASSSTIRQTSHNEQFF.

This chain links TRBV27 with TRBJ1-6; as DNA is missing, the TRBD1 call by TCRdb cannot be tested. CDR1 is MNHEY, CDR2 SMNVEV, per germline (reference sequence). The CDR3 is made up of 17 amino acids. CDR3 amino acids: CASSPLPRTGYNSPLHF.

CDR3 sequence reads: CASSLTGLGGSPLHF. The gene calls are TRBV7-3 and TRBJ1-6; the D call from TCRdb, TRBD1, cannot be confirmed without DNA. Germline assignment: CDR1 SGHTA and CDR2 FQGTGA. This CDR3 has 15 amino acids.

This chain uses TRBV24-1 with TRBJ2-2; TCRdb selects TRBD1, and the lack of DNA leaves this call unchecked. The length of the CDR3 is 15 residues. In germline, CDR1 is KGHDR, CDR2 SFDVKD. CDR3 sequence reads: CATSVSGTNTGELFF.

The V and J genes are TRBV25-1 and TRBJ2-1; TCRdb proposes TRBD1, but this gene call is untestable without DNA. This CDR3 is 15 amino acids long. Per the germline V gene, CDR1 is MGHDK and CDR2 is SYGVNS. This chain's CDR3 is CASLEGTGGINEQFF.

CDR3 protein: CASSRTSGDPKLFF. The rearrangement links TRBV7-9 to TRBJ2-2; TCRdb selects TRBD2, and the lack of DNA leaves this call unchecked. This CDR3 region has 14 residues. The germline V gene encodes CDR1 SEHNR and CDR2 FQNEAQ (reference sequence).

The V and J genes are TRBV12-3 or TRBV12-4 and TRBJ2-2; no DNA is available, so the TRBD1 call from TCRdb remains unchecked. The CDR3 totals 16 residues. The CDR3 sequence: CASSLSWVGGPGELFF.

This chain's CDR3 is CASSWQGQGSNQPQHF. This rearrangement joins TRBV12-3 or TRBV12-4 to TRBJ1-5; there is no DNA to check the TCRdb D call of TRBD1. CDR3 length equals 16 residues.

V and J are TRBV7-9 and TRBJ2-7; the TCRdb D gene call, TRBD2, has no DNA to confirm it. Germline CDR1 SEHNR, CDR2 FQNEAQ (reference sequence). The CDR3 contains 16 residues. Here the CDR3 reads CASSSGTSGALYEQYF.

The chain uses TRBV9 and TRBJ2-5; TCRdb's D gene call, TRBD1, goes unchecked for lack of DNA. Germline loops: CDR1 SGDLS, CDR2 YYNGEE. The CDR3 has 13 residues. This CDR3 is CASSAGTQETQYF.